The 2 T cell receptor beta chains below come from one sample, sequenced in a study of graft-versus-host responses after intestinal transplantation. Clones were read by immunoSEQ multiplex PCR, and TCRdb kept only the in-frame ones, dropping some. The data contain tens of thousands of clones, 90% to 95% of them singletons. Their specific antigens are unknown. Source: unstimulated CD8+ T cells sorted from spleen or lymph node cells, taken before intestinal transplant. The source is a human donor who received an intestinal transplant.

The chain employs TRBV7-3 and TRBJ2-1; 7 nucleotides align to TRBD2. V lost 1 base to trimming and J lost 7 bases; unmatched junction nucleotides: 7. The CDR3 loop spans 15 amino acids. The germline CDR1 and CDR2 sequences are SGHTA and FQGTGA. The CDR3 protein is CASSLIPGGGNEQFF. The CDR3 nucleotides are TGTGCCAGCAGCTTAATTCCGGGGGGTGGGAATGAGCAGTTCTTC.

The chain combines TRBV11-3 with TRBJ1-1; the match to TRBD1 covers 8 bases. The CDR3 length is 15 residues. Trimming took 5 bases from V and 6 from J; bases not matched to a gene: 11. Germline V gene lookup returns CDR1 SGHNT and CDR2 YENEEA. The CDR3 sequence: CASSTRTGLGPEAFF. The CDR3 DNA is TGTGCCAGCAGCACCCGGACAGGGTTAGGTCCTGAAGCTTTCTTT.